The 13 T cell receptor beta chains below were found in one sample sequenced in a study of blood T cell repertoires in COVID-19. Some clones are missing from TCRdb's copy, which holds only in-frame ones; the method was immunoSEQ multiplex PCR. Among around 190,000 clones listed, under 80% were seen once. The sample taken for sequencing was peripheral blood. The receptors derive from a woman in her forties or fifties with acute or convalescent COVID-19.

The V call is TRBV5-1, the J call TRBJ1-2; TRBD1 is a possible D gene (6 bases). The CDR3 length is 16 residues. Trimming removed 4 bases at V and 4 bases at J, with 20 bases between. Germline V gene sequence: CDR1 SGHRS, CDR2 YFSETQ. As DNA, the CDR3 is TGCGCCAGCAGCCCCTTTGGCCTAGGGACAATCTATGGCTACACCTTC. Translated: CASSPFGLGTIYGYTF. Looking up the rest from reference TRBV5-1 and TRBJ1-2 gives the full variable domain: KAGVTQTPRYLIKTRGQQVTLSCSPISGHRSVSWYQQTPGQGLQFLFEYFSETQRNKGNFPGRFSGRQFSNSRSEMNVSTLELGDSALYLCASSPFGLGTIYGYTFGSGTRLTVV.

This chain's CDR3 is CASSRSSLGTGGDEAFF. CDR3 DNA sequence: TGCGCCAGCAGCCGTTCGTCTCTTGGGACAGGGGGCGATGAAGCTTTCTTT. The rearrangement joins TRBV5-1 to TRBJ1-1, with 12 bases matching TRBD1. V lost 4 bases and J lost 7; bases outside the gene matches: 14. The CDR3 has 17 amino acids. Per the germline V gene, CDR1 is SGHRS and CDR2 is YFSETQ.

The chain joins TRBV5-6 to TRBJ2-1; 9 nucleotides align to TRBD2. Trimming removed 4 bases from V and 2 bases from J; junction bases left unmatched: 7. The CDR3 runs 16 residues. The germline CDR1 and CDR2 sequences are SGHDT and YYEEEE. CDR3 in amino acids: CASSKRTSAAYNEQFF. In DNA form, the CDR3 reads TGTGCCAGCAGCAAAAGGACTAGCGCCGCCTACAATGAGCAGTTCTTC. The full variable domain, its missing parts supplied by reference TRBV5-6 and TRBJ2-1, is DAGVTQSPTHLIKTRGQQVTLRCSPKSGHDTVSWYQQALGQGPQFIFQYYEEEERQRGNFPDRFSGHQFPNYSSELNVNALLLGDSALYLCASSKRTSAAYNEQFFGPGTRLTVL.

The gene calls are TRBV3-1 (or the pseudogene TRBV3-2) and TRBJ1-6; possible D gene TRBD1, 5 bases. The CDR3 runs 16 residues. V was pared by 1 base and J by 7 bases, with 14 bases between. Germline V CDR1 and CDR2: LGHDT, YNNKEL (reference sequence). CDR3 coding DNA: TGTGCCAGCAGCCAAGGACAGCTGATAGAGAATTCACCCCTCCACTTT. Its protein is CASSQGQLIENSPLHF.

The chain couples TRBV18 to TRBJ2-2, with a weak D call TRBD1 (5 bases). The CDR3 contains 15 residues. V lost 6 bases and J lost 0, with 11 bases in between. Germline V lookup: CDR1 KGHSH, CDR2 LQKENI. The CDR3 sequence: CASSTGRANTGELFF. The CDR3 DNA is TGTGCCAGCTCCACGGGCAGGGCGAACACCGGGGAGCTGTTTTTT. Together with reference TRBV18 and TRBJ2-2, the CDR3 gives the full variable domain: NAGVMQNPRHLVRRRGQEARLRCSPMKGHSHVYWYRQLPEEGLKFMVYLQKENIIDESGMPKERFSAEFPKEGPSILRIQQVVRGDSAAYFCASSTGRANTGELFFGEGSRLTVL.

The CDR3 DNA reads as TGCGCCAGCAGCCAAGGTCGCAGGGGGCGCGGGGGCTACACCTTC. Translation: CASSQGRRGRGGYTF. The J gene is TRBJ1-2, the V gene TRBV4-3; 8 nucleotides align to TRBD1. CDR1 and CDR2 (germline): LGHNA, YSLEER. The CDR3 consists of 15 residues. V lost 1 base to trimming and J lost 8 bases; unmatched junction nucleotides: 9.

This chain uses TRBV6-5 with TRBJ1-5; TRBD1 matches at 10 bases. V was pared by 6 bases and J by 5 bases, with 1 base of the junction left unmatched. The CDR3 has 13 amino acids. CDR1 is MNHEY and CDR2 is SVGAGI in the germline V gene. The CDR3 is CASRGTGDQPQHF. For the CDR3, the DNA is TGTGCCAGCAGGGGGACAGGGGATCAGCCCCAGCATTTT.

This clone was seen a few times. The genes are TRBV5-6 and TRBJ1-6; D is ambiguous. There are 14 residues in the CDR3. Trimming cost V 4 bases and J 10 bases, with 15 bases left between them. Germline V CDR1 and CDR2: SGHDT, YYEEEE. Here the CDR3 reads CASSLGLYGSPLHF. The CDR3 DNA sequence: TGTGCCAGCAGCCTTGGACTCTACGGATCACCCCTCCACTTT.

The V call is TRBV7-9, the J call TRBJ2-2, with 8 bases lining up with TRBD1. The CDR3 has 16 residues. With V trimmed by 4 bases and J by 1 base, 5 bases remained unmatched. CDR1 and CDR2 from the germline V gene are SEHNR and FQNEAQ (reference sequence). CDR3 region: CASSSPTGENTGELFF. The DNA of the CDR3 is TGTGCCAGCAGCTCGCCGACAGGGGAGAACACCGGGGAGCTGTTTTTT.

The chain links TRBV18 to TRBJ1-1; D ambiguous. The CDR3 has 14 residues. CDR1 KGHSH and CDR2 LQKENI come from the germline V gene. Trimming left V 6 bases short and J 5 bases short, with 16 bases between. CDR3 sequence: CASSREGGVTEAFF. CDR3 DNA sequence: TGTGCCAGCTCCCGCGAGGGAGGCGTAACTGAAGCTTTCTTT. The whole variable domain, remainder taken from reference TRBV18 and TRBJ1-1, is NAGVMQNPRHLVRRRGQEARLRCSPMKGHSHVYWYRQLPEEGLKFMVYLQKENIIDESGMPKERFSAEFPKEGPSILRIQQVVRGDSAAYFCASSREGGVTEAFFGQGTRLTVV.

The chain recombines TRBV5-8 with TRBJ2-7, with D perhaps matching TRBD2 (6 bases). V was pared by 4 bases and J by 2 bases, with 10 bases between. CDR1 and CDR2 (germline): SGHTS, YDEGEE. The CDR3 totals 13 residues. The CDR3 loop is CASSPWGAYEQYF. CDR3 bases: TGTGCCAGCAGCCCTTGGGGGGCCTACGAGCAGTACTTC.

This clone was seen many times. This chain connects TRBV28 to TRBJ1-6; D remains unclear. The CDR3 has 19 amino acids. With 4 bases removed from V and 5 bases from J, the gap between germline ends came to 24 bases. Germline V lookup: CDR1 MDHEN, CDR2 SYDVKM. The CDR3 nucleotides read TGTGCCAGCAGTTATGAGTGGACTGGTCCCAACATGAATAATTCACCCCTCCACTTT. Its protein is CASSYEWTGPNMNNSPLHF.

This CDR3 is CASSFRQEETQYF. The CDR3 DNA reads TGTGCCAGCAGTTTTCGCCAGGAAGAGACCCAGTACTTC. The J gene is TRBJ2-5, the V gene TRBV12-3 or TRBV12-4, with unresolved D. Trimming cost V 3 bases and J 3 bases, with 8 bases left between them. The CDR3 is made up of 13 amino acids.